This record looks at one T cell receptor (beta chain) sequence and its context. Its antigen is unidentified. Samples each yielded at least 5 micrograms of total RNA. This sample stems from a study of blood T cells in healthy people across ages. Study outcomes and limitations: Greater diversity and more naive CD4+ cells were seen in long-lived donors than in aged donors.

Combining a sample-barcoded 5' primer with a J-beta primer mix, a second PCR ran for roughly 7 to 11 cycles. Each cDNA molecule, via a template-switch adaptor with 12 random nucleotides, was tagged. One entry per CDR3 protein results from TCRdb running MiXCR on the 5' RACE reads. The table records some 1.5 million distinct CDR3 sequences, roughly 30% of them present only once. This sequence originates from a woman in her twenties or thirties in good health. Input material: blood.

The CDR3: CASSVETGGYGYTF. CDR3 sequence (DNA): TGTGCCAGCAGCGTAGAGACAGGAGGCTATGGCTACACCTTC. The rearrangement links TRBV9 to TRBJ1-2, with D perhaps TRBD1 (6 bases). Trimming removed 0 bases at V and 4 bases at J, with 10 bases between. CDR3 size: 14 residues. Germline V gene data show CDR1 as SGDLS and CDR2 as YYNGEE.